A single T cell receptor beta chain is shown here with its context. These data are taken from a study of early T cells in non-severe SARS-CoV-2 infection. There are 16 residues in the CDR3. cDNA molecules, individually, were tagged with unique molecular identifiers. TCRdb analysed the 5' RACE reads with MiXCR anew, one entry per CDR3 protein. This table holds 75,000 to 80,000 distinct CDR3 sequences, about a sixth found once. This receptor was identified in an adult who was a healthcare worker with PCR-confirmed SARS-CoV-2 infection or an uninfected control (not recorded which). This rearrangement joins TRBV12-2 to TRBJ2-7; TRBD2, the D gene given by the table, was not confirmed from the DNA. TRBV12-2 corresponds to a pseudogene. Sequencing used whole blood. The CDR3 DNA follows: TGTGCAAGCCGCCGCGAACCCAGCGGGAGGATCTACGAGCAGTACTTC. It yields the protein CASRREPSGRIYEQYF.